One sample yielded the 13 T cell receptor beta chains listed below, sequenced in a study of blood T cell repertoires in COVID-19 (dated by TCRdb to the early 2020s). The method behind the library was the immunoSEQ multiplex PCR assay. In its TCRdb copy, this immuneACCESS table keeps in-frame sequences only and misses some clones. Where compared with another copy, unresolved V genes explain less than half of these, and the others have no known cause. This sample lists 150,000 to 200,000 clones; 75% to 80% were detected once. The leading ten clones occupy roughly 8.7% of the sample. Material for sequencing was peripheral blood. The receptors stem from a woman aged 45-59 years with active or convalescent COVID-19.

J is TRBJ1-2 and V is TRBV9; D possibly corresponds to TRBD1 (5 bases). Germline V gene sequence: CDR1 SGDLS, CDR2 YYNGEE. This CDR3 contains 16 residues. Trimming shortened V by 0 bases and J by 4 bases, and 16 bases separated the two germline ends. Written as DNA, the CDR3 is TGTGCCAGCAGCGTAGGAAGGGGTGTGGAGGGCTATGGCTACACCTTC. Translation: CASSVGRGVEGYGYTF.

This chain links TRBV19 with TRBJ1-2, with D possibly TRBD1 on 5 matching bases. In germline, CDR1 is LNHDA, CDR2 SQIVND (reference sequence). Trimming shortened V by 8 bases and J by 4 bases, and 11 bases separated the two germline ends. This CDR3 comprises 12 residues. CDR3 nucleotide sequence: TGTGCCAGTGAAGACAGAATCTATGGCTACACCTTC. This translates into CASEDRIYGYTF.

This clone was counted between two and nine times. The J gene is TRBJ1-2, the V gene TRBV28; a weak D match, TRBD1 (6 bases). Looked up from germline, CDR1 is MDHEN and CDR2 is SYDVKM. The CDR3 loop spans 12 amino acids. Trimming removed 6 bases at V and 8 bases at J, with 13 bases between. The CDR3 sequence is CASSSDRTGYTF. CDR3 nucleotide sequence: TGTGCCAGCAGCTCCGACAGGACCGGCTACACCTTC.

This clone was counted only a few times. This chain uses TRBV5-4 with TRBJ2-6; the D gene is possibly TRBD1 (7 bases). Trimming took 0 bases from V and 2 from J, leaving 12 bases between them. CDR3 length: 17 amino acids. Germline CDR1 SGHNT, CDR2 YYREEE (reference sequence). The DNA of the CDR3 is TGTGCCAGCAGCTTGGCCAGGGGGGAAGCTGGGGCCAACGTCCTGACTTTC. The encoded protein is CASSLARGEAGANVLTF.

In its sample, this clone was seen a few times. This rearrangement joins TRBV27 to TRBJ2-7; 10 bases are a match to TRBD1. V trimming: 5 bases; J trimming: 5 bases; junction bases outside the gene matches: 3. CDR1 is MNHEY and CDR2 is SMNVEV in the germline V gene (reference sequence). This CDR3 has 13 residues. Here the CDR3 reads CASSPGQGNEQYF. In DNA, the CDR3 is TGTGCCAGCAGTCCGGGACAGGGGAACGAGCAGTACTTC.

V usage is TRBV7-5 and J usage is TRBJ1-6; the listed D gene, TRBD1, was not tested against the DNA. TRBV7-5 is recorded as a pseudogene. The CDR3 is 15 amino acids. The CDR3 bases are TGTGCCAGAAGCCCAAGGGGACAGGGGAATTCACCCCTCCACTTT. Translation gives CARSPRGQGNSPLHF.

This clone was recorded only once. The chain links TRBV5-1 to TRBJ2-7; a weak D match, TRBD2 (5 bases). V lost 4 bases and J lost 5, with 10 bases in between. The CDR3 loop spans 12 amino acids. Germline CDR1 SGHRS, CDR2 YFSETQ. The CDR3 loop reads CASSPEGDEQYF. DNA of the CDR3: TGCGCCAGCAGCCCTGAGGGAGACGAGCAGTACTTC.

The chain links TRBV9 to TRBJ2-2, with 7 bases aligning to TRBD2. The CDR3 loop spans 15 amino acids. With 4 bases clipped from V and 3 bases from J, the junction kept 6 bases outside the gene matches. CDR1 and CDR2 (germline): SGDLS, YYNGEE. The CDR3 region has the DNA TGTGCCAGCAGCCCCCTGGGGGGGGACACCGGGGAGCTGTTTTTT. Protein sequence: CASSPLGGDTGELFF.

The chain is built from TRBV6-5 and TRBJ2-5; 11 bases line up with TRBD2. V dropped 6 bases and J dropped 5; count of bases not matched to a gene: 8. The CDR3 loop spans 15 amino acids. Germline values: CDR1 MNHEY, CDR2 SVGAGI. CDR3 amino acids: CASRAGVAGGETQYF. The CDR3 DNA sequence: TGTGCCAGCAGGGCCGGGGTAGCGGGAGGGGAGACCCAGTACTTC.

The count of this clone is one. V is TRBV7-8 and J is TRBJ1-6, with TRBD1 matching over 7 bases. The CDR3 covers 18 residues. In germline, CDR1 is SGHVS, CDR2 FQNEAQ. Germline trimming cut 0 bases from V and 3 bases from J; bases unmatched to any gene: 8. In DNA, the CDR3 is TGTGCCAGCAGCTTAGCGCCCCCCGCAGGGGGCTATAATTCACCCCTCCACTTT. It codes for CASSLAPPAGGYNSPLHF.

This clone turned up a few times. The chain has TRBV7-3 and TRBJ2-7, with D unresolved. The V and J ends lost 5 bases and 2 bases respectively, with 25 bases between them. Germline CDR1 SGHTA, CDR2 FQGTGA. This CDR3 has 18 residues. The CDR3 region has the DNA TGTGCCAGCAGCCCTTATATGTCCCGGTTTAGCTATACCTACGAGCAGTACTTC. It specifies CASSPYMSRFSYTYEQYF.

This clone was counted a few times. The chain combines TRBV7-8 with TRBJ1-2; D is possibly TRBD1 (5 bases). The CDR3 is 14 residues long. Trimming cost V 2 bases and J 3 bases, with 10 bases left between them. Germline CDR1 is SGHVS and CDR2 is FQNEAQ. The CDR3 sequence is CASSLFPGDYGYTF. The CDR3 DNA follows: TGTGCCAGCAGCTTATTCCCGGGGGACTATGGCTACACCTTC.

The rearrangement links TRBV19 to TRBJ1-1; D ambiguous. The CDR3 runs to 13 residues. Trimming took off 5 bases at V and 3 bases at J, with 10 bases between the two ends. Germline V CDR1 and CDR2: LNHDA, SQIVND (reference sequence). The CDR3 sequence is CASSYGRDTEAFF. The DNA for the CDR3 is TGTGCCAGTAGTTATGGGAGAGACACTGAAGCTTTCTTT.